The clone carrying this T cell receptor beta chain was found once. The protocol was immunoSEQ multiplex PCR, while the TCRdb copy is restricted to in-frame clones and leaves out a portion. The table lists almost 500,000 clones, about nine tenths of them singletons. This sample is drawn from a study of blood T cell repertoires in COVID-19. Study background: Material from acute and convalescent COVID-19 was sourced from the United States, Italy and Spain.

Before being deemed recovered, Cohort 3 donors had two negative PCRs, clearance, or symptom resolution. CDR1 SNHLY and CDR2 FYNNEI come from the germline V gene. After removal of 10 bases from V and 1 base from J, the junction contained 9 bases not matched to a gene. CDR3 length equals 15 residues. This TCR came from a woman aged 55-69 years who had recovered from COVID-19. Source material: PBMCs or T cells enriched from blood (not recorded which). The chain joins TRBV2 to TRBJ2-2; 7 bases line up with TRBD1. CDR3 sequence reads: CATSKQGWNTGELFF. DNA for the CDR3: TGTGCCACCTCAAAACAGGGGTGGAACACCGGGGAGCTGTTTTTT.